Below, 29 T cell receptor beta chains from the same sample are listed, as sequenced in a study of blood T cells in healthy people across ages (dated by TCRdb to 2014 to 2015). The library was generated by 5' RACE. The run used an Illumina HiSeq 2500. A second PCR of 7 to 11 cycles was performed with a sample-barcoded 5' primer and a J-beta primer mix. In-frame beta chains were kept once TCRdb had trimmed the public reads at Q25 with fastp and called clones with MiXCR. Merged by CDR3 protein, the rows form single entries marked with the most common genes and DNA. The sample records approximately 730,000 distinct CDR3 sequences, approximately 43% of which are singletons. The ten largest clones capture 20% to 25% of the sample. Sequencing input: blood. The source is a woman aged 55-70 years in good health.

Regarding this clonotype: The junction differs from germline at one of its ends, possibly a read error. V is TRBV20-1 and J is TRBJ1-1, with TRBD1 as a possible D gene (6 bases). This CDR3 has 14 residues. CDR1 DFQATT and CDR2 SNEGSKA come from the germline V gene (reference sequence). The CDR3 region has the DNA TGCGGTGCTAGAGAAGGGGGAATAGCAGGAGGAGCTTTCTTT. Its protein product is CGAREGGIAGGAFF.

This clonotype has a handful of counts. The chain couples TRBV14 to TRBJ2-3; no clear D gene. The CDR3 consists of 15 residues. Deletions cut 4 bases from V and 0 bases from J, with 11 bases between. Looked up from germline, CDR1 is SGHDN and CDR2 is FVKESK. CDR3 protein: CASSLRFDSTDTQYF. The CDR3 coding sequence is TGTGCCAGCAGCCTAAGGTTCGACAGCACAGATACGCAGTATTTT.

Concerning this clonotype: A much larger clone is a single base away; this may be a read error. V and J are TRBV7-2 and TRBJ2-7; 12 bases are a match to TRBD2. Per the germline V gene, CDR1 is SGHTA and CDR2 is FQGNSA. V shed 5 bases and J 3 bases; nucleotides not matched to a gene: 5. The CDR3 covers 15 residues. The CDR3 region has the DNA TGTGCCAGCAGCCCACGGACTAGCGGGATCTACGAGCAGTACTTC. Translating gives CASSPRTSGIYEQYF.

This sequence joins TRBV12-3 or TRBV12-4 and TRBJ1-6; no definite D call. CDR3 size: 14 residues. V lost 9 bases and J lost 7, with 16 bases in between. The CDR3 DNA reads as TGTGCCAGTGCACAACGCGTATCAAATTCACCCCTCCACTTT. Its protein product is CASAQRVSNSPLHF.

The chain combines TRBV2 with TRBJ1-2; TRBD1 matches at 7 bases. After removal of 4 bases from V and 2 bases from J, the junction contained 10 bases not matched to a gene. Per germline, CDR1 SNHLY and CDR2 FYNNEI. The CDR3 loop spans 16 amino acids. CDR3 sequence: CASSGQTGVGNYGYTF. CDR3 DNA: TGTGCCAGCAGTGGGCAAACAGGGGTTGGGAACTATGGCTACACCTTC.

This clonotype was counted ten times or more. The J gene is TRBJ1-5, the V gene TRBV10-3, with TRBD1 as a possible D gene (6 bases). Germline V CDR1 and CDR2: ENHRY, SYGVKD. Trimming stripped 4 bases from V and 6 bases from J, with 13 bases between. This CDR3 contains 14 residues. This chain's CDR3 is CAISVVGQTQPQHF. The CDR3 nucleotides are TGTGCCATCAGTGTAGTCGGACAGACTCAGCCCCAGCATTTT.

CDR3 amino acids: CATSRGFSYNEQFF. DNA for the CDR3: TGTGCCACTAGCAGGGGGTTCTCCTACAATGAGCAGTTCTTC. The rearrangement uses TRBV19 and TRBJ2-1; 7 nucleotides match TRBD1. Trimming took 10 bases from V and 0 from J; bases not matched to a gene: 6. This CDR3 is built from 14 residues. The germline V gene has CDR1 LNHDA and CDR2 SQIVND (reference sequence).

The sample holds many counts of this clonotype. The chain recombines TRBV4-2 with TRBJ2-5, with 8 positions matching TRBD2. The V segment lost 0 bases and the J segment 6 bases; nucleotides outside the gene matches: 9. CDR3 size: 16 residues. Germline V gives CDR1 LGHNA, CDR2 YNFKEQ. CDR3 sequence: CASSQDSPSGWKTQYF. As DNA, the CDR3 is TGTGCCAGCAGCCAAGATTCCCCTAGCGGGTGGAAGACCCAGTACTTC.

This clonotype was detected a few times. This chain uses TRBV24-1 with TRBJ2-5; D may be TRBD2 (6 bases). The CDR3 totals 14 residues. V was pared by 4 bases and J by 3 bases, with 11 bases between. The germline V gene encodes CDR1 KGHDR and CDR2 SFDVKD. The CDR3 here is CATSDPGLKETQYF. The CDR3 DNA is TGTGCCACCAGTGACCCGGGACTCAAAGAGACCCAGTACTTC.

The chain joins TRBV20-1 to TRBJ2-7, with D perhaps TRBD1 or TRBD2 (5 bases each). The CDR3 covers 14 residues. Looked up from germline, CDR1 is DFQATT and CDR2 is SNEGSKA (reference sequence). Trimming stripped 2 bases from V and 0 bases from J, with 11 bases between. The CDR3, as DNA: TGCAGTGCTAGATGGGGGAGCCCCTCCTACGAGCAGTACTTC. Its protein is CSARWGSPSYEQYF.

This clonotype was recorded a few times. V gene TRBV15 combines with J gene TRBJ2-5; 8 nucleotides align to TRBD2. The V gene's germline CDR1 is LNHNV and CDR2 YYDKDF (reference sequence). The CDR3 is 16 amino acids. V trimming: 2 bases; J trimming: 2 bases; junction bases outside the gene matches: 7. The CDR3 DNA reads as TGTGCCACCAGCAGAAGGAGCGGGGGCGTACAAGAGACCCAGTACTTC. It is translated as CATSRRSGGVQETQYF.

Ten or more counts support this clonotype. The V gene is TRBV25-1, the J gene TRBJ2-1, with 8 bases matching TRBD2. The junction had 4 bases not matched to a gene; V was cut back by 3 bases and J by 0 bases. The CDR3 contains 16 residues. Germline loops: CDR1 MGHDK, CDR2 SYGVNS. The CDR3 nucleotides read TGTGCCAGCAGTGAGCTAGCGGGTCACTCCTACAATGAGCAGTTCTTC. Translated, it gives CASSELAGHSYNEQFF.

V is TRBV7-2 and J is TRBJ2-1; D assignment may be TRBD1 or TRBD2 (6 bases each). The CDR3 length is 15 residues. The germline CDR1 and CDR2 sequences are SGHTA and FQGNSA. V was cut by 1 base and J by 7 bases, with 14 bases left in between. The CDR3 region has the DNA TGTGCCAGCAGCTTAGGGGGGGCCATTAGTAATGAGCAGTTCTTC. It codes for CASSLGGAISNEQFF.

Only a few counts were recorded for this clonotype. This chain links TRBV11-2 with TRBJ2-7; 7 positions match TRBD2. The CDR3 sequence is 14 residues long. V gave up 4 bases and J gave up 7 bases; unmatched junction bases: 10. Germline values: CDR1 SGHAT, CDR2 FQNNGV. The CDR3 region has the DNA TGTGCCAGCAGCTCCAGCGGGGTGTACAATGAGCAGTACTTC. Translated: CASSSSGVYNEQYF.

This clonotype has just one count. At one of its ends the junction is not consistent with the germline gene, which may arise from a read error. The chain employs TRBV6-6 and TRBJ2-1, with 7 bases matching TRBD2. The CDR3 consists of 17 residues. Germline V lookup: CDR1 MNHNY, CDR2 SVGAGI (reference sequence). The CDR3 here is CASSYSPPSGIYSEQFF. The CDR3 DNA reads TGTGCCAGCAGTTACTCTCCCCCTAGCGGTATTTACAGTGAGCAGTTCTTC.

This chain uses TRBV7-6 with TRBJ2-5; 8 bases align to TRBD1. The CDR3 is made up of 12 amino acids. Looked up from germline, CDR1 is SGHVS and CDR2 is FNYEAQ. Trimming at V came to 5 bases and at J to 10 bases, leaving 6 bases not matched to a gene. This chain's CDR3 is CASSKQGEDQYF. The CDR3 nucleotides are TGTGCCAGCAGCAAACAGGGGGAGGACCAGTACTTC. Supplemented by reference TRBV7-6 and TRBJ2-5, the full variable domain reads GAGVSQSPRYKVTKRGQDVALRCDPISGHVSLYWYRQALGQGPEFLTYFNYEAQQDKSGLPNDRFSAERPEGSISTLTIQRTEQRDSAMYRCASSKQGEDQYFGPGTRLLVL.

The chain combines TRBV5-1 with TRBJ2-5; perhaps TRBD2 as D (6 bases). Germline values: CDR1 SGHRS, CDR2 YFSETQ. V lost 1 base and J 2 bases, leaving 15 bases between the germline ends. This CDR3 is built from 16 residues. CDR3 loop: CASSLRRASGQETQYF. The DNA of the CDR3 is TGCGCCAGCAGCTTGAGGAGGGCCAGCGGACAAGAGACCCAGTACTTC.

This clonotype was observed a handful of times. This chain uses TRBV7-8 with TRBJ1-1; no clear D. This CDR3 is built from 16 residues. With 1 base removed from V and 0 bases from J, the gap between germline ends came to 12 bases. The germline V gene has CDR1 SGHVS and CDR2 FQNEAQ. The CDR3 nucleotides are TGTGCCAGCAGCTTAGGCCGCGGAGGGATGAACACTGAAGCTTTCTTT. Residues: CASSLGRGGMNTEAFF.

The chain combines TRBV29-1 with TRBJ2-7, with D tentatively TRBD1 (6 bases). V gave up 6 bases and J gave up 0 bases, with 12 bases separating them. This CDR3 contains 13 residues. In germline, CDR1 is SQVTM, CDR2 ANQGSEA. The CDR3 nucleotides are TGCAGCGTGTCGGACAGAGACTCCTACGAGCAGTACTTC. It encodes CSVSDRDSYEQYF.

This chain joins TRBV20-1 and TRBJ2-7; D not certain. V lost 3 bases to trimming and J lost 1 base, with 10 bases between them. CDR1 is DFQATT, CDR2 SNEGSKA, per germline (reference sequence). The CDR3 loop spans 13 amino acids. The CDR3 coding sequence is TGCAGTGCTAGTGGGGTGATTTCCTACGAGCAGTACTTC. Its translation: CSASGVISYEQYF.

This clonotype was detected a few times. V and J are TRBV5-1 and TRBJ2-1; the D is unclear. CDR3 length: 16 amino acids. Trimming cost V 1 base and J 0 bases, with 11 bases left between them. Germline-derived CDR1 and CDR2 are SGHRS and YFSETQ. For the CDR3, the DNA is TGCGCCAGCAGCTTGCTCGGGCTTAGCTCCTACAATGAGCAGTTCTTC. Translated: CASSLLGLSSYNEQFF.

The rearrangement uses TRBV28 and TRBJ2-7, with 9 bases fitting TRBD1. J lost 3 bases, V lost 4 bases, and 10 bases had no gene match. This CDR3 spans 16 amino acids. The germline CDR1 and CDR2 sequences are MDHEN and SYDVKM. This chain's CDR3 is CASSSPREGQGYEQYF. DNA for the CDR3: TGTGCCAGCAGTTCCCCTAGGGAGGGACAGGGCTACGAGCAGTACTTC.

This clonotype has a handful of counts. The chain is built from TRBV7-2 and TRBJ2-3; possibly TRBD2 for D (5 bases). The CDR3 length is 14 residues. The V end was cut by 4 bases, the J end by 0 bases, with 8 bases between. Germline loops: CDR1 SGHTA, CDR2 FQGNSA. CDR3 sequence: CASSSGDSTDTQYF. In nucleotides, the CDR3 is TGTGCCAGCAGCTCCGGGGATAGCACAGATACGCAGTATTTT. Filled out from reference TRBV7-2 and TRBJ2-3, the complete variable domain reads GAGVSQSPSNKVTEKGKDVELRCDPISGHTALYWYRQSLGQGLEFLIYFQGNSAPDKSGLPSDRFSAERTGGSVSTLTIQRTQQEDSAVYLCASSSGDSTDTQYFGPGTRLTVL.

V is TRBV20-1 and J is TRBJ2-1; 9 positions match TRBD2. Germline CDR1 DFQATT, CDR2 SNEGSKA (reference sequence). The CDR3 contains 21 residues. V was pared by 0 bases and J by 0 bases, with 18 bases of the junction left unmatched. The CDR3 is CSARDPQGGSGGPGSYNEQFF. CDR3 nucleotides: TGCAGTGCTAGAGATCCCCAGGGAGGTAGCGGGGGCCCCGGCTCCTACAATGAGCAGTTCTTC.

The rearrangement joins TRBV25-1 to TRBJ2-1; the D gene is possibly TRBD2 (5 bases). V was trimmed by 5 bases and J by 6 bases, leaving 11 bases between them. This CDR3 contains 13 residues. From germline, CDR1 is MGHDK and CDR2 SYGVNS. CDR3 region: CASSCTSGNEQFF. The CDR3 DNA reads TGTGCCAGCAGTTGCACCAGCGGCAATGAGCAGTTCTTC.

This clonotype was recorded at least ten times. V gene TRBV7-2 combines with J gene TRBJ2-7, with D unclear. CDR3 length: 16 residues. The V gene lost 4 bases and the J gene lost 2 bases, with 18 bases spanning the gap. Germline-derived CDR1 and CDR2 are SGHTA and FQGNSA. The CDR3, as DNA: TGTGCCAGCAGCTCAGGCCTTAGTCAACTCCCCTACGAGCAGTACTTC. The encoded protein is CASSSGLSQLPYEQYF.

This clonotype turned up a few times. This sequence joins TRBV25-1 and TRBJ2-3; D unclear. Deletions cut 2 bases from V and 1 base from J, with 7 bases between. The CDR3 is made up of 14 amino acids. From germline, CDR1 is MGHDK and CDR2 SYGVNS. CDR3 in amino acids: CASSEEEGTDTQYF. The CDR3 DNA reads TGTGCCAGCAGTGAAGAAGAGGGCACAGATACGCAGTATTTT.

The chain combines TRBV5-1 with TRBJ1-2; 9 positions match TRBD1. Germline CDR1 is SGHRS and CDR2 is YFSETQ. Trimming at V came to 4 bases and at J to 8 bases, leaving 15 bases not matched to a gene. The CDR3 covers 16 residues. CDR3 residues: CASSQTTGTGSGGYTF. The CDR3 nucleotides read TGCGCCAGCAGCCAAACCACCGGGACAGGGTCTGGCGGCTACACCTTC.

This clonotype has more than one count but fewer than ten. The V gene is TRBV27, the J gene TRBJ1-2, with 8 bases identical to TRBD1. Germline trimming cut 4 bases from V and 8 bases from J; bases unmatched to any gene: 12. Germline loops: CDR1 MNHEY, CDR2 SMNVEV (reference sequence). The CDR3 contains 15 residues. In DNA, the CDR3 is TGTGCCAGCAGTTCCCGCGAGGACAGGGTGGAAGGCTACACCTTC. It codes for CASSSREDRVEGYTF.